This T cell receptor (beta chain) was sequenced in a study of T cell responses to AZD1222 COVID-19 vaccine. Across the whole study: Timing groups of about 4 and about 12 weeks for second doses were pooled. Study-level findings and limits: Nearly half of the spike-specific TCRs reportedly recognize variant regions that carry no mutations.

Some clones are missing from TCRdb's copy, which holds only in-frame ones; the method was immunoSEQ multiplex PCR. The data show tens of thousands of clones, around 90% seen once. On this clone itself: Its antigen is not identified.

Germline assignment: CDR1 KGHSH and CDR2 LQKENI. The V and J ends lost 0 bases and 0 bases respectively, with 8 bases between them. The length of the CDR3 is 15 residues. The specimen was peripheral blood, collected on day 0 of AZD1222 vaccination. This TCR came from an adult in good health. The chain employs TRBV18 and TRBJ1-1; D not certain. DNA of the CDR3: TGTGCCAGCTCACCACCGAGGACGTTGAACACTGAAGCTTTCTTT. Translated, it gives CASSPPRTLNTEAFF.